This T cell receptor beta chain was identified in a study of cytomegalovirus exposure and HLA in healthy donors. Overall study results and limits: Relative to the roughly 640-donor mean, N-insertions were reportedly fewer in an Asian-associated ancestry cluster in a later analysis. The study flagged some 180 TCR beta chains as cytomegalovirus-associated. TCR beta chain V- and J-gene trimming was linked, in a later analysis, to a missense variant in DCLRE1C.

This clone was counted between two and nine times. Its antigen remains unknown. PCR was performed using 60 Vbeta and 13 Jbeta primers. Sequencing was performed with immunoSEQ multiplex PCR; in TCRdb, only in-frame clones are kept and a portion is missing. The sample has roughly 150,000 clones; approximately 81% are singletons. In germline, CDR1 is SQVTM, CDR2 ANQGSEA. The germline V and J ends were trimmed by 7 bases and 4 bases, with 16 bases remaining between them. The CDR3 runs 13 residues. This chain uses TRBV29-1 with TRBJ1-2; maybe TRBD1 (5 bases). The sequence came from a man aged 45-65 years in good health and CMV-seropositive. Sequencing was carried out using PBMCs. Written as DNA, the CDR3 is TGCAGCGCCTACGGGGGGGGTGGCTATGGCTACACCTTC. Encoded protein: CSAYGGGGYGYTF.